The TCR beta chain under discussion was sequenced for a study of sequential checkpoint blockade in melanoma. Overall study: Both treatment sequences were followed by maintenance nivolumab.

Germline assignment: CDR1 SGHRS and CDR2 YFSETQ. The CDR3 runs to 14 residues. V lost 3 bases, J lost 6 bases, and 16 bases lay in between. Generated by immunoSEQ multiplex PCR, the TCRdb table keeps only in-frame clones and is missing some. The repertoire holds about 20,000 clones, over 60% seen once, with roughly 22% in the top ten. Treatment here: randomized to nivolumab then ipilimumab (arm A) or the reverse (arm B). Sorted cells were live CD3+CD8+, lacking CD19 and CD56, from PBMCs. The rearrangement joins TRBV5-1 to TRBJ2-7; weak D call: TRBD1 (6 bases). Material: CD8+ T cells sorted from blood (inferred from file names), obtained from a patient given nivolumab and ipilimumab in sequence. This clonotype was sampled from a human donor with melanoma. In DNA form, the CDR3 reads TGCGCCAGCAGCTGGGACCCGACAGGCAGCGAGCAGTACTTC. Translated, it gives CASSWDPTGSEQYF.